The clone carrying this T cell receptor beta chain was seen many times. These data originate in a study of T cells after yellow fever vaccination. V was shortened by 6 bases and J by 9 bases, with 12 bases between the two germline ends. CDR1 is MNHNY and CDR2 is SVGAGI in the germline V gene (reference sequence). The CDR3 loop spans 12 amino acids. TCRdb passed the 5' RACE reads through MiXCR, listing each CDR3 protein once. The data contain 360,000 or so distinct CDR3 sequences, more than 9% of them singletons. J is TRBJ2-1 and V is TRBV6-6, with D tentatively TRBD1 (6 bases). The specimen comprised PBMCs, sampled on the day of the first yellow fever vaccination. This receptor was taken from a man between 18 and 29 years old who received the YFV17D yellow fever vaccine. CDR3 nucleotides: TGTGCCAGCAGACAGGGAATGGGTGAGCAGTTCTTC. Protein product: CASRQGMGEQFF.